A single sample is the source of the 10 T cell receptor beta chains below, sequenced in a study of long-term antiretroviral therapy in people with HIV. Researchers report immunoSEQ v3.0 was run at survey level. This table comes from immunoSEQ multiplex PCR, and its TCRdb copy is limited to in-frame clones, with some not included. There are approximately 32,000 clones in the sample; 83% occur only once, and roughly 7.9% lies in the top ten. The sample in question was unsorted PBMCs, obtained 0.4 years before starting antiretroviral therapy. These receptors were taken from a man aged 18 to 30 with HIV.

The chain uses TRBV10-3 and TRBJ2-3, with 8 bases aligning to TRBD2. J was trimmed by 0 bases and V by 6 bases; bases with no gene match: 20. The CDR3 totals 20 residues. The germline V gene encodes CDR1 ENHRY and CDR2 SYGVKD. CDR3 DNA: TGTGCCATCAGCGGAAGTCAAGGGGTACTAGCGGTATCTAGCACAGATACGCAGTATTTT. It specifies CAISGSQGVLAVSSTDTQYF.

The chain links TRBV5-4 to TRBJ2-3; D gene unclear. The CDR3 is 12 residues long. Germline CDR1 is SGHNT and CDR2 is YYREEE (reference sequence). With 5 bases removed from V and 0 bases from J, the gap between germline ends came to 4 bases. The CDR3 nucleotides read TGTGCCAGCAGAACTAGCACAGATACGCAGTATTTT. As protein: CASRTSTDTQYF.

The chain combines TRBV6-1 with TRBJ2-1; 12 bases agree with TRBD2. Germline loops: CDR1 MNHNS, CDR2 SASEGT. J gave up 10 bases and V 1 base, and 8 bases lay outside the gene matches. The CDR3 has 16 residues. The CDR3, as DNA: TGTGCCAGCAGTGAAGGACTAGCGGGGGTGTATGAGGAGCAGTTCTTC. Translation: CASSEGLAGVYEEQFF.

CDR3 coding DNA: TGTGCCAGCAGCTTAGTCCATGAGCAGTTCTTC. Translated: CASSLVHEQFF. The V call is TRBV7-9, the J call TRBJ2-1; D unresolved. V gave up 1 base and J gave up 8 bases, with 3 bases separating them. Germline V gene sequence: CDR1 SEHNR, CDR2 FQNEAQ (reference sequence). The CDR3 loop spans 11 amino acids.

The chain couples TRBV7-9 to TRBJ2-5, with 7 bases matching TRBD2. The CDR3 is 15 amino acids. Germline lookup yields CDR1 SEHNR and CDR2 FQNEAQ (reference sequence). The J segment lost 5 bases and the V segment lost 4 bases, leaving 10 bases of the junction unmatched. The chain's CDR3 is CASSSFGLEWETQYF. The CDR3 coding sequence is TGTGCCAGCAGCTCATTCGGACTAGAGTGGGAGACCCAGTACTTC.

This chain uses TRBV19 with TRBJ1-5; D remains ambiguous. This CDR3 is built from 13 residues. CDR1 and CDR2 from the germline V gene are LNHDA and SQIVND (reference sequence). The V end lost 4 bases, the J end lost 7 bases, and 11 bases lay between the germline ends. The CDR3 sequence is CASSTAIEQPQHF. The DNA of the CDR3 is TGTGCCAGTAGTACCGCCATCGAGCAGCCCCAGCATTTT.

This chain uses TRBV4-2 with TRBJ2-2; 12 positions agree with TRBD2. Trimming took 1 base from V and 8 from J; bases not matched to a gene: 5. CDR3 length: 16 residues. CDR1 and CDR2 (germline): LGHNA, YNFKEQ. Here the CDR3 reads CASSQGTSGVGGELFF. In DNA, the CDR3 is TGTGCCAGCAGCCAAGGGACTAGCGGGGTTGGAGGGGAGCTGTTTTTT.

This clone was observed a few times. CDR3 in amino acids: CASSVGGTVAFF. Here the CDR3 DNA reads TGTGCCAGCAGCGTTGGGGGGACAGTGGCTTTCTTT. The chain carries TRBV9 and TRBJ1-1; 7 bases are a match to TRBD1. The CDR3 totals 12 residues. Germline values: CDR1 SGDLS, CDR2 YYNGEE. V lost 2 bases and J lost 11; bases outside the gene matches: 6.

This clone was detected only a few times. V gene TRBV5-5 combines with J gene TRBJ1-2, with 8 positions matching TRBD1. The CDR3 consists of 15 residues. Germline V gene sequence: CDR1 SGHKS, CDR2 YYEKEE (reference sequence). V gave up 0 bases and J gave up 1 base; unmatched junction bases: 2. DNA for the CDR3: TGTGCCAGCAGCTTGGACGGACAGGGTAACTATGGCTACACCTTC. As protein: CASSLDGQGNYGYTF.

This clone has just one count. The chain has TRBV7-2 and TRBJ2-3, with D unclear. This CDR3 is built from 14 residues. The germline CDR1 and CDR2 sequences are SGHTA and FQGNSA. V was trimmed by 2 bases and J by 4 bases, leaving 10 bases between them. The CDR3 DNA reads TGTGCCAGCAGCTTACTAAAGATCCCAGATACGCAGTATTTT. Protein sequence: CASSLLKIPDTQYF. The complete variable domain, with remaining parts taken from reference TRBV7-2 and TRBJ2-3, reads GAGVSQSPSNKVTEKGKDVELRCDPISGHTALYWYRQSLGQGLEFLIYFQGNSAPDKSGLPSDRFSAERTGGSVSTLTIQRTQQEDSAVYLCASSLLKIPDTQYFGPGTRLTVL.